This T cell receptor beta chain was sequenced in a study of identifying expanded T cells in peripheral blood. Comments on this clone: The antigen is not known.

The table came from immunoSEQ multiplex PCR; TCRdb's copy has only in-frame clones and leaves some out. Of about 53,000 clones listed, about 85% were seen once; the top ten hold under 20%. Germline CDR1 reads GTSNPN; CDR2 reads SVGIG (reference sequence). V lost 0 bases, J lost 3 bases, and 23 bases lay in between. CDR3 length equals 18 residues. Findings and caveats of the study: Clone count variance between roughly 2-week samples rose with total template count. Approximately 1.2 clones differed between technical replicates, versus roughly 17 and 20 over time.

Collection occurred without any documented infections or immune events in donors. The sample comprised blood. The rearrangement links TRBV30 to TRBJ1-2, with D possibly being TRBD1 (5 bases). The TCR sequence derives from a person aged 18-70 years in good health. The CDR3 is CAWSVVGGWDGLDYGYTF. CDR3 sequence (DNA): TGTGCCTGGAGTGTGGTTGGTGGTTGGGACGGCCTTGACTATGGCTACACCTTC.